These T cell receptor beta chains were read from a single sample in a study of T cell responses to AZD1222 COVID-19 vaccine. Data came from immunoSEQ multiplex PCR; TCRdb stores just in-frame clones and leaves some out. This table has 120,000 or so clones, about 92% appearing once. The starting material was peripheral blood, obtained on day 0 of AZD1222 vaccination. The receptors stem from an adult in good health. CDR3s leave out the opening cysteine and the closing phenylalanine or tryptophan.

>TRBJ1-1|TRBV6-5
ASSYSEWGTEAF
>TRBJ2-7|TRBV18
ASSPGQGASYEQY
>TRBJ1-2|TRBV9
ASSVVAGGYGYT
>TRBJ1-5|TRBV30
AWNLGNRDGQPQH
>TRBJ2-1|TRBV24-1
ATSDFATEQF
>TRBJ1-4|TRBV18
ASSPTGRVEKLF
>TRBJ2-7|TRBV28
ASSLFTGGHSYEQY
>TRBJ2-5|TRBV5-4
ASSLTLAGGYGETQY
>TRBJ1-6|TRBV6-6
ASSYSASSPLH
>TRBJ1-2|TRBV2
ASLTSPGSGYT
>TRBJ2-7|TRBV6-5
ASSTRDFRNEQY
>TRBJ2-1|TRBV29-1
SVPTGGSNNEQF
>TRBJ2-3|TRBV4-2
ASSHGNYMDTQY
>TRBJ1-5|TRBV5-1
ASSQTGRGQPQH
>TRBJ2-7|TRBV9
ASSTTGTAPYEQY
>TRBJ2-3|TRBV7-9
ASSLTAEGRADTQY
>TRBJ1-1|TRBV7-3
ASSLTRGMNTEAF
>TRBJ2-1|TRBV27
ASRLAGVFGNEQF